The source of this TCR beta chain is a study of PD-1 blockade in classical Hodgkin lymphoma. General observations from the study: Diversity in CD4+ TCRs, unlike that measured in CD8+ TCRs, had risen significantly by C4D1. The authors have not defined what causes the repertoire differences, possibly disease activity or prior therapy.

The length of the CDR3 is 13 residues. The germline V gene encodes CDR1 SGHKS and CDR2 YYEKEE (reference sequence). J lost 10 bases, V lost 4 bases, and 4 bases had no gene match. In regard to this clone: No antigen is known for it.

Time point in this sample: cycle 4 day 1 (C4D1), after six to seven weeks of nivolumab. Every patient experienced relapse after autologous stem cell transplantation, and brentuximab vedotin exposure varied. The patients, who had relapsed/refractory classical Hodgkin lymphoma, achieved best responses of complete response, partial response or progressive disease. Method: immunoSEQ multiplex PCR; TCRdb's copy keeps in-frame clones and lacks some. The sample carries some 86,000 clones, around nine tenths recorded once. Sample: peripheral blood mononuclear cells (PBMCs), taken before the fourth cycle of nivolumab. This chain links TRBV5-5 with TRBJ2-5; 13 bases align to TRBD2. The receptor's source is a human donor with classical Hodgkin lymphoma. The chain's CDR3 is CASSRTSGGLQYF. Written as DNA, the CDR3 is TGTGCCAGCAGCCGGACTAGCGGGGGTCTCCAGTACTTC.